These T cell receptor beta chains were read from a single sample in a study of blood T cell repertoires in COVID-19. Sequencing was performed with immunoSEQ multiplex PCR; in TCRdb, only in-frame clones are kept and a portion is missing. The table records 55,000 to 95,000 clones, 75% to 85% of them present only once. Material for sequencing was peripheral blood. Receptor source: a woman in her 70s with acute or convalescent COVID-19. Each CDR3 is given with its conserved first and last residue. A D gene is named only where the DNA matches it firmly. Expanded clones are given a class, and other clones once, few, many or no size at all.

size: .
D: TRBD1
J: TRBJ1-2
V: TRBV12-5
CDR3: CASGFGQGAYGYTF
DNA: TGTGCTAGTGGTTTCGGGCAGGGGGCCTATGGCTACACCTTC

size: few
D: TRBD2
J: TRBJ2-7
V: TRBV7-9
CDR3: CASSPDLAVSSYEQYF
DNA: TGTGCCAGCAGCCCAGACCTAGCGGTGAGCTCCTACGAGCAGTACTTC

size: once
D: .
J: TRBJ1-5
V: TRBV3-1/TRBV3-2
CDR3: CASSRLSNQPQHF
DNA: TGTGCCAGCAGCCGTTTAAGCAATCAGCCCCAGCATTTT

size: few
D: .
J: TRBJ1-6
V: TRBV15
CDR3: CATSARTSKNSPLHF
DNA: TGTGCCACCAGCGCTCGGACATCAAAGAATTCACCCCTCCACTTT

size: few
D: .
J: TRBJ2-7
V: TRBV29-1
CDR3: CSVVPWDSLLGEQYF
DNA: TGCAGCGTTGTCCCATGGGACTCCCTCTTAGGCGAGCAGTACTTC

size: .
D: TRBD2
J: TRBJ2-7
V: TRBV28
CDR3: CASSLKGTSGSLRYF
DNA: TGTGCCAGCAGCCTAAAGGGGACTAGCGGGAGTTTACGGTACTTC

size: .
D: TRBD2
J: TRBJ2-3
V: TRBV18
CDR3: CASSSGLAGTDTQYF
DNA: TGTGCCAGCTCATCGGGACTAGCGGGGACAGATACGCAGTATTTT

size: .
D: TRBD1
J: TRBJ1-1
V: TRBV28
CDR3: CASSLTGVTEAFF
DNA: TGTGCCAGCAGTCTGACAGGGGTGACTGAAGCTTTCTTT

size: .
D: TRBD1
J: TRBJ1-4
V: TRBV5-1
CDR3: CASSPGDRERGKLFF
DNA: TGCGCCAGCAGCCCGGGGGACAGGGAAAGAGGAAAACTGTTTTTT

size: many
D: .
J: TRBJ1-1
V: TRBV7-9
CDR3: CASSPRQNTEAFF
DNA: TGTGCCAGCAGCCCTCGACAGAACACTGAAGCTTTCTTT

size: .
D: .
J: TRBJ2-2
V: TRBV4-3
CDR3: CASSPRLTGELFF
DNA: TGCGCCAGCAGCCCCCGACTAACCGGGGAGCTGTTTTTT

size: .
D: TRBD2
J: TRBJ2-3
V: TRBV7-6
CDR3: CASSSVAGSTDTQYF
DNA: TGTGCCAGCAGCTCCGTAGCGGGATCCACAGATACGCAGTATTTT

size: .
D: .
J: TRBJ1-5
V: TRBV5-5
CDR3: CASSLDRGAPGAQHF
DNA: TGTGCCAGCAGCTTGGATCGAGGGGCCCCGGGGGCCCAGCATTTT

size: .
D: .
J: TRBJ2-7
V: TRBV2
CDR3: CASSEEGLAYEQYF
DNA: TGTGCCAGCAGTGAAGAGGGGCTAGCCTACGAGCAGTACTTC

size: once
D: TRBD1
J: TRBJ1-2
V: TRBV3-1/TRBV3-2
CDR3: CASSQTLTGAYGYTF
DNA: TGTGCCAGCAGCCAAACCCTGACAGGGGCTTATGGCTACACCTTC

size: few
D: TRBD2
J: TRBJ2-5
V: TRBV27
CDR3: CASKRTLAGQETQYF
DNA: TGTGCCAGCAAGCGAACCCTAGCGGGACAAGAGACCCAGTACTTC

size: .
D: .
J: TRBJ1-5
V: TRBV6-6
CDR3: CASSIHSTSRDQPQHF
DNA: TGTGCCAGCAGTATTCACAGTACTTCCCGCGATCAGCCCCAGCATTTT

size: .
D: TRBD1
J: TRBJ2-1
V: TRBV27
CDR3: CASSLPGTGGSHEQFF
DNA: TGTGCCAGCAGTTTACCCGGGACAGGGGGTTCCCATGAGCAGTTCTTC

size: .
D: .
J: TRBJ1-2
V: TRBV11-2
CDR3: CASSLVPQGYSYTF
DNA: TGTGCCAGCAGCTTAGTTCCCCAGGGTTATAGCTACACCTTC

size: .
D: .
J: TRBJ2-1
V: TRBV5-1
CDR3: CASSLVPTGEQFF
DNA: TGCGCCAGCAGCTTGGTACCAACGGGTGAGCAGTTCTTC

size: .
D: TRBD2
J: TRBJ2-3
V: TRBV5-4
CDR3: CASSSQGASGDTQYF
DNA: TGTGCCAGCAGCTCCCAAGGGGCTAGCGGGGATACGCAGTATTTT

size: .
D: TRBD2
J: TRBJ2-1
V: TRBV27
CDR3: CASNALGTSSHEQFF
DNA: TGTGCCAGCAACGCCCTCGGGACTAGTTCTCATGAGCAGTTCTTC

size: .
D: .
J: TRBJ2-3
V: TRBV29-1
CDR3: CSVHPVSTDTQYF
DNA: TGCAGCGTTCATCCAGTTAGCACAGATACGCAGTATTTT

size: .
D: TRBD2
J: TRBJ2-1
V: TRBV15
CDR3: CATSGPSGFNEQFF
DNA: TGTGCCACCAGCGGACCTAGCGGTTTCAATGAGCAGTTCTTC

size: .
D: TRBD1
J: TRBJ1-1
V: TRBV7-2
CDR3: CASSYRTGASNTEAFF
DNA: TGTGCCAGCAGCTACAGGACAGGGGCGTCGAACACTGAAGCTTTCTTT

size: .
D: TRBD1
J: TRBJ1-5
V: TRBV27
CDR3: CASSLRQGASPQHF
DNA: TGTGCCAGCAGTTTAAGACAGGGGGCATCACCCCAGCATTTT

size: once
D: TRBD1
J: TRBJ2-5
V: TRBV18
CDR3: CASSPDRGVETQYF
DNA: TGTGCCAGCTCACCAGACAGGGGAGTAGAGACCCAGTACTTC

size: few
D: TRBD1
J: TRBJ1-2
V: TRBV11-2
CDR3: CASSFRGPNYGYTF
DNA: TGTGCCAGCAGCTTTAGGGGGCCTAACTATGGCTACACCTTC

size: .
D: .
J: TRBJ2-4
V: TRBV7-9
CDR3: CASSGVSQGVYRAKNIQYF
DNA: TGTGCCAGCAGCGGCGTTTCTCAGGGCGTCTATCGAGCCAAAAACATTCAGTACTTC

size: few
D: .
J: TRBJ2-1
V: TRBV5-1
CDR3: CASSPLLSSYNEQFF
DNA: TGCGCCAGCAGCCCTCTTCTCAGCTCCTACAATGAGCAGTTCTTC

size: .
D: .
J: TRBJ1-5
V: TRBV7-9
CDR3: CASSRAGNSNQPQHF
DNA: TGTGCCAGCAGCCGGGCAGGGAATAGCAATCAGCCCCAGCATTTT

size: many
D: .
J: TRBJ1-1
V: TRBV14
CDR3: CASSSEQDGGSNTEAFF
DNA: TGTGCCAGCAGCTCCGAACAGGACGGGGGGAGCAACACTGAAGCTTTCTTT

size: .
D: .
J: TRBJ2-4
V: TRBV12-3/TRBV12-4
CDR3: CASTLIGEDIQYF
DNA: TGTGCCAGCACCCTCATAGGGGAGGACATTCAGTACTTC

size: .
D: .
J: TRBJ1-5
V: TRBV19
CDR3: CASSPGWEARSNQPQHF
DNA: TGTGCCAGTAGTCCCGGGTGGGAGGCGAGAAGCAATCAGCCCCAGCATTTT

size: few
D: TRBD1
J: TRBJ2-7
V: TRBV19
CDR3: CASSIGTVNYEQYF
DNA: TGTGCCAGTAGTATTGGGACAGTAAATTACGAGCAGTACTTC

size: .
D: .
J: TRBJ1-6
V: TRBV6-6
CDR3: CASSYRGGPGLHF
DNA: TGTGCCAGCAGTTACAGGGGGGGCCCGGGCCTCCACTTT

size: .
D: TRBD1
J: TRBJ2-7
V: TRBV23-1
CDR3: CASTQSGRDRGGHEQYF
DNA: TGCGCCAGCACCCAGTCCGGCAGAGACAGGGGTGGCCACGAGCAGTACTTC

size: few
D: TRBD2
J: TRBJ2-5
V: TRBV6-2/TRBV6-3
CDR3: CASSYGGGIQETQYF
DNA: TGTGCCAGCAGTTACGGGGGGGGGATCCAAGAGACCCAGTACTTC

size: .
D: .
J: TRBJ1-2
V: TRBV28
CDR3: CASSIPTEHYGYTF
DNA: TGTGCCAGCAGTATCCCGACAGAGCACTATGGCTACACCTTC

size: once
D: TRBD1
J: TRBJ1-2
V: TRBV14
CDR3: CASSQGTGLAYGYTF
DNA: TGTGCCAGCAGCCAAGGGACAGGATTAGCCTATGGCTACACCTTC

size: .
D: .
J: TRBJ2-3
V: TRBV5-1
CDR3: CASSLAETDTQYF
DNA: TGCGCCAGCAGCTTGGCTGAGACAGATACGCAGTATTTT

size: .
D: TRBD2
J: TRBJ2-5
V: TRBV5-1
CDR3: CASSLARSGRREETQYF
DNA: TGCGCCAGCAGCTTGGCCAGGAGCGGGAGAAGGGAAGAGACCCAGTACTTC

size: .
D: .
J: TRBJ2-7
V: TRBV12-3/TRBV12-4
CDR3: CASSWDSSYEQYF
DNA: TGTGCCAGCAGTTGGGACTCTTCCTACGAGCAGTACTTC

size: .
D: .
J: TRBJ2-3
V: TRBV20-1
CDR3: CSARRRDTQYF
DNA: TGCAGTGCTAGAAGGAGAGATACGCAGTATTTT

size: few
D: .
J: TRBJ1-1
V: TRBV28
CDR3: CASSSAGRWAFF
DNA: TGTGCCAGCAGTTCTGCAGGCCGGTGGGCTTTCTTT

size: few
D: .
J: TRBJ1-5
V: TRBV28
CDR3: CASSGQRNQPQHF
DNA: TGTGCCAGCAGTGGACAGAGAAATCAGCCCCAGCATTTT

size: .
D: .
J: TRBJ1-5
V: TRBV19
CDR3: CASSTTGKSNQPQHF
DNA: TGTGCCAGTAGTACCACAGGGAAGAGCAATCAGCCCCAGCATTTT

size: .
D: .
J: TRBJ2-7
V: TRBV2
CDR3: CASSARGNYEQYF
DNA: TGTGCCAGCAGTGCCAGGGGTAACTACGAGCAGTACTTC

size: .
D: .
J: TRBJ2-1
V: TRBV3-1/TRBV3-2
CDR3: CASSQDSGTRPEQFF
DNA: TGTGCCAGCAGCCAAGATTCAGGGACTCGTCCTGAGCAGTTCTTC

size: .
D: .
J: TRBJ2-7
V: TRBV5-6
CDR3: CASSFIFSSGTTSYEQYF
DNA: TGTGCCAGCAGCTTCATCTTTTCAAGCGGGACAACCTCCTACGAGCAGTACTTC

size: .
D: TRBD1
J: TRBJ1-5
V: TRBV2
CDR3: CASSGTGNQPQHF
DNA: TGTGCCAGCAGTGGGACAGGGAATCAGCCCCAGCATTTT

size: few
D: TRBD2
J: TRBJ2-7
V: TRBV6-6
CDR3: CASSPSWTSGNTYEQYF
DNA: TGTGCCAGCAGTCCATCCTGGACTAGCGGGAATACCTACGAGCAGTACTTC

size: .
D: .
J: TRBJ1-1
V: TRBV4-2
CDR3: CASSQQGTLEAFF
DNA: TGTGCCAGCAGCCAACAGGGGACCCTTGAAGCTTTCTTT

size: .
D: TRBD1
J: TRBJ2-1
V: TRBV10-3
CDR3: CAISTGGLYLNEQFF
DNA: TGTGCCATCAGCACAGGGGGTCTGTACCTCAATGAGCAGTTCTTC

size: few
D: TRBD1
J: TRBJ1-2
V: TRBV5-1
CDR3: CASSLRTGDGYTF
DNA: TGCGCCAGCAGCCTACGGACAGGAGATGGCTACACCTTC